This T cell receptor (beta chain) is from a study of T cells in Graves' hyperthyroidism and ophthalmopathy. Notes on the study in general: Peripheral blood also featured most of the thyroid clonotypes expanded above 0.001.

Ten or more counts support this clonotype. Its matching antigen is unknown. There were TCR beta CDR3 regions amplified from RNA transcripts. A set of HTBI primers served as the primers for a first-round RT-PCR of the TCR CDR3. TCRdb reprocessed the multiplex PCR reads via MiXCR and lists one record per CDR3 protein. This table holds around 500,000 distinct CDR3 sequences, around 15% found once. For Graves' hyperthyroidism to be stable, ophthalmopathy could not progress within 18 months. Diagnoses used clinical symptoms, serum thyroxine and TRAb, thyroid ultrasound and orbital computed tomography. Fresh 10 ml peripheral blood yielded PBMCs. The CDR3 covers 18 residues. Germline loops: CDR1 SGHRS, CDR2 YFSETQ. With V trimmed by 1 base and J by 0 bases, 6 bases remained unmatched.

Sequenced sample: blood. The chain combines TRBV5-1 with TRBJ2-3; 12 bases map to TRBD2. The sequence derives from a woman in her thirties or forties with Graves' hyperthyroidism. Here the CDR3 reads CASSLQTSGSGSTDTQYF. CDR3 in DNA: TGCGCCAGCAGCTTGCAGACTAGCGGGAGTGGAAGCACAGATACGCAGTATTTT.